This T cell receptor (beta chain) was retrieved from a study of metastatic and nonmetastatic thyroid tumors. The overall study: Repertoire comparisons spanned blood and tumor or nodule tissue from malignant and benign thyroid patients. Study-wide results and limits: The reported finding was significantly higher TCR beta diversity in malignant thyroid tumors relative to benign nodules, in blood and tumor.

Germline CDR1 and CDR2: MGHDK and SYGVNS. V was pared by 6 bases and J by 1 base, with 10 bases between. CDR3 length: 13 amino acids. This clone was seen only a few times. What it binds is not known. Original processing notes: The authors used CDR3 differences across clinicopathological groups to build a distant-metastasis classifier for papillary thyroid cancer. Through MiXCR, TCRdb re-clonotyped the PCR reads. The V and J calls, along with clone size, are taken from TCRdb and not from the paper's own processing. The repertoire consists of 7,700 or so clones, with about 31% occurring once and the leading ten covering about a tenth. Not a single patient had been given any form of treatment at any point before undergoing thyroid surgery.

The source is a female donor with papillary thyroid cancer or a benign thyroid nodule (not recorded which). Some clones in this sample may be carry-over from other donors' samples. Sample: tumor tissue. This chain connects TRBV25-1 to TRBJ2-7, with D tentatively TRBD1 or TRBD2 (5 bases each). In nucleotides, the CDR3 is TGTGCCAGCAGAATGGGGGTTTCCTACGAGCAGTACTTC. Translation: CASRMGVSYEQYF.